This TCR beta chain was recorded in a study of cytomegalovirus exposure and HLA in healthy donors. The study's findings and limits: The authors excluded some V segments, including TRBV6-2 and TRBV6-3, as indistinguishable.

With 4 bases clipped from V and 5 bases from J, the junction kept 5 bases outside the gene matches. The germline V gene encodes CDR1 MGHDK and CDR2 SYGVNS. CDR3 length equals 14 residues. To note about this clone: Its specificity is unknown.

13 Jbeta primers and 60 Vbeta primers were used for the PCR. Assay used: immunoSEQ multiplex PCR; TCRdb lists only in-frame clones, some missing. The data show about 64,000 clones, and the top ten clones hold approximately 4%. This chain connects TRBV25-1 to TRBJ2-7, with 10 bases that match TRBD1. Sequencing input: PBMCs. This sequence was found in a woman aged 18-29 years in good health and CMV-seronegative. The CDR3 DNA is TGTGCCAGCAGTGTCCGGGACAGGGGCCACGAGCAGTACTTC. Translating gives CASSVRDRGHEQYF.